This entry lists 12 T cell receptor beta chains sequenced from one sample in a study of cytomegalovirus exposure and HLA in healthy donors. PCR employed 60 Vbeta and 13 Jbeta primers. Profiled with immunoSEQ multiplex PCR; TCRdb holds only in-frame clones, not every one. The sample consists of about 110,000 clones, approximately 15% of them appearing once. The sample taken for sequencing was PBMCs. Receptors were obtained from a woman aged 18-29 years in good health and CMV-seronegative.

CDR3 sequence: CASSLAFSYNEQFF. The CDR3 DNA reads as TGTGCCAGCAGCTTAGCCTTCTCCTACAATGAGCAGTTCTTC. This chain links TRBV7-8 with TRBJ2-1; D is undetermined. Trimming removed 0 bases at V and 0 bases at J, with 3 bases between. Per germline, CDR1 SGHVS and CDR2 FQNEAQ. The CDR3 has 14 residues.

V and J are TRBV15 and TRBJ2-3; 8 positions agree with TRBD1. Losses at the gene ends were 4 bases for V and 0 bases for J; bases not matched to a gene: 12. CDR3 length: 18 residues. Per the germline V gene, CDR1 is LNHNV and CDR2 is YYDKDF (reference sequence). The CDR3 sequence: CATSNPRQGISSTDTQYF. CDR3 DNA sequence: TGTGCCACCAGCAACCCCCGACAGGGGATCTCTAGCACAGATACGCAGTATTTT.

The table lists this clone with a few counts. The chain couples TRBV6-6 to TRBJ1-2; TRBD1 aligns across 8 bases. The ends lost 6 bases at V and 5 bases at J; junction bases unmatched: 8. The length of the CDR3 is 14 residues. The germline gives CDR1 MNHNY, CDR2 SVGAGI (reference sequence). CDR3 bases: TGTGCCAGCAGACAGGGGGAATTAGGGTATGGCTACACCTTC. Translated, it gives CASRQGELGYGYTF.

This clone was detected ten times or more. The chain carries TRBV6-1 and TRBJ1-1, with 8 bases identical to TRBD1. The CDR3 covers 14 residues. From germline, CDR1 is MNHNS and CDR2 SASEGT. The trim removed 7 bases at V and 1 base at J, leaving 5 bases unmatched. This CDR3 reads CASNIQGGNTEAFF. The DNA of the CDR3 is TGTGCCAGCAATATACAGGGGGGGAACACTGAAGCTTTCTTT.

This sequence joins TRBV7-8 and TRBJ2-6; TRBD1 might be the D (5 bases). This CDR3 is 17 amino acids long. The V end was cut by 1 base, the J end by 0 bases, with 10 bases between. Germline CDR1 SGHVS, CDR2 FQNEAQ. The CDR3 DNA follows: TGTGCCAGCAGCTTAGGGGCAGGGCCCTCTGGGGCCAACGTCCTGACTTTC. It translates to CASSLGAGPSGANVLTF.

This clone has more than one count but fewer than ten. J is TRBJ1-4 and V is TRBV30, with 8 bases fitting TRBD1. Per the germline V gene, CDR1 is GTSNPN and CDR2 is SVGIG (reference sequence). The CDR3 loop spans 12 amino acids. V lost 8 bases, J lost 6 bases, and 5 bases stayed unmatched. The CDR3 coding sequence is TGTGCCGAACAGGGGGATGATGAAAAACTGTTTTTT. As protein: CAEQGDDEKLFF.

The chain carries TRBV28 and TRBJ1-1; 9 bases line up with TRBD1. This CDR3 region has 14 residues. Germline V gene lookup returns CDR1 MDHEN and CDR2 SYDVKM. V gave up 11 bases and J gave up 3 bases; unmatched junction bases: 10. CDR3 bases: TGTGCCGGGCGTTTACAGGGGGCAGACACTGAAGCTTTCTTT. Protein sequence: CAGRLQGADTEAFF.

This clone turned up a few times. The gene calls are TRBV2 and TRBJ1-2; 7 bases line up with TRBD1. V trimming: 4 bases; J trimming: 0 bases; junction bases outside the gene matches: 8. In germline, CDR1 is SNHLY, CDR2 FYNNEI. CDR3 length: 16 residues. CDR3 sequence: CASSGGTEGPNYGYTF. The CDR3 DNA reads as TGTGCCAGCAGTGGAGGGACAGAAGGACCTAACTATGGCTACACCTTC.

This clone was seen a few times. The chain employs TRBV5-1 and TRBJ2-7, with TRBD2 as a possible D gene (6 bases). V lost 4 bases and J lost 3, with 14 bases in between. The CDR3 sequence is 14 residues long. Germline V lookup: CDR1 SGHRS, CDR2 YFSETQ. CDR3: CASSTRDLNYEQYF. DNA for the CDR3: TGCGCCAGCAGCACCCGGGACTTAAACTACGAGCAGTACTTC.

The chain carries TRBV15 and TRBJ1-5; TRBD1 is a possible D gene (5 bases). Germline V gene data show CDR1 as LNHNV and CDR2 as YYDKDF (reference sequence). Trimming removed 0 bases at V and 3 bases at J, with 9 bases between. There are 15 residues in the CDR3. DNA of the CDR3: TGTGCCACCAGCAGAGATTGGGGCAACAATCAGCCCCAGCATTTT. Translating gives CATSRDWGNNQPQHF.

This chain connects TRBV28 to TRBJ2-1; TRBD2 aligns across 14 bases. Unmatched junction bases numbered 6, after V lost 2 bases and J lost 12 bases. Germline assignment: CDR1 MDHEN and CDR2 SYDVKM. This CDR3 is 15 amino acids long. For the CDR3, the DNA is TGTGCCAGCAGTTTAAAAGGGACTAGCGGGAGCGGGCAGTTCTTC. Its protein product is CASSLKGTSGSGQFF.

This sequence joins TRBV7-3 and TRBJ2-7; D is unresolved. This CDR3 is 14 amino acids long. Trimming removed 1 base at V and 5 bases at J, with 12 bases between. The germline gives CDR1 SGHTA, CDR2 FQGTGA. The CDR3 here is CASSLNPTWDEQYF. For the CDR3, the DNA is TGTGCCAGCAGCTTAAACCCGACTTGGGACGAGCAGTACTTC.